This TCR beta chain was documented in a study of chemoradiotherapy in HPV16-positive cancers. Study information: Functional T-cell assays on two HPV16-positive patients' cells defined candidate HPV-specific clones and common TCR motifs.

As concerns this clone: Its antigen is undetermined.

Samples were taken several times over chemoradiotherapy. Trimming took 1 base from V and 10 from J, leaving 11 bases between them. The CDR3 consists of 14 residues. CDR1 is SEHNR, CDR2 FQNEAQ, per germline (reference sequence). Study results and caveats: The functional HPV-specific definition rests on just two HPV16-positive patients. Non-HPV-specific T cells did not expand in tumors during treatment, whereas candidate HPV-specific clones and E7-related motifs did.

The protocol was immunoSEQ multiplex PCR, while the TCRdb copy is restricted to in-frame clones and leaves out a portion. The data show about 32,000 clones, around 89% seen once. Sequenced material: blood, taken from a patient who underwent chemoradiotherapy. The rearrangement links TRBV7-9 to TRBJ1-6; the D gene is possibly TRBD1 (5 bases). The receptor's source is a human donor with HPV-associated anogenital cancer. The CDR3 nucleotides are TGTGCCAGCAGCTTAGTTGGGGCTGGCTCACCCCTCCACTTT. Protein: CASSLVGAGSPLHF.